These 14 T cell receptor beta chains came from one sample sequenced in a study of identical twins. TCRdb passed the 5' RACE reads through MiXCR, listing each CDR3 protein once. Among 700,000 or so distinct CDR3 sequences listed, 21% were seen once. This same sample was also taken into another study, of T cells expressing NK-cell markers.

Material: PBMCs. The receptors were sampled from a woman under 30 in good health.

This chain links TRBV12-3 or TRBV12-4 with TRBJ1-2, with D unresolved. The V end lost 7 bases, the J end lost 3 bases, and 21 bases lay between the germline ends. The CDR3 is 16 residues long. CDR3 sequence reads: CASTLGRDGLDYGYTF. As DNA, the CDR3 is TGTGCCAGCACCCTTGGGAGGGATGGATTAGACTATGGCTACACCTTC.

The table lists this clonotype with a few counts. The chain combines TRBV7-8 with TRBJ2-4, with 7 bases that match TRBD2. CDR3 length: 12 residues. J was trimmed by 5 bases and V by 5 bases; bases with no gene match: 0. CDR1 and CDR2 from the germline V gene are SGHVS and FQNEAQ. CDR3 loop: CASSREENIQYF. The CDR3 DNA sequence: TGTGCCAGCAGCCGGGAGGAAAACATTCAGTACTTC. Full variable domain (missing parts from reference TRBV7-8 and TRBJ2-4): GAGVSQSPRYKVAKRGQDVALRCDPISGHVSLFWYQQALGQGPEFLTYFQNEAQLDKSGLPSDRFFAERPEGSVSTLKIQRTQQEDSAVYLCASSREENIQYFGAGTRLSVL.

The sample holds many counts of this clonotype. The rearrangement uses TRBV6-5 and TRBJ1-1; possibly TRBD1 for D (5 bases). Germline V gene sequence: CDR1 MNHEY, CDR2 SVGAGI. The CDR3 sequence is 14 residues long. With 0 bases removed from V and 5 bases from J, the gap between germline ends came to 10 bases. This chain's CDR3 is CASSYSQGRTEAFF. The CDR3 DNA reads TGTGCCAGCAGTTACTCTCAGGGTCGGACTGAAGCTTTCTTT.

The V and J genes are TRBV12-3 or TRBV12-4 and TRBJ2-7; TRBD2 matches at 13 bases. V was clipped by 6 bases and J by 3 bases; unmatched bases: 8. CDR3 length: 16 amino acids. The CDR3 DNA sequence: TGTGCCAGCAGCCTAGGACTAGCGGGAGAGGGCTACGAGCAGTACTTC. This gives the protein CASSLGLAGEGYEQYF.

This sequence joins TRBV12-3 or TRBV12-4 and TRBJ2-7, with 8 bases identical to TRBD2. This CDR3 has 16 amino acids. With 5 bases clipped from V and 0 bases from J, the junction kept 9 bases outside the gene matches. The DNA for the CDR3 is TGTGCCAGCAGTCCGGGGGGGGCGGTACGCTCCTACGAGCAGTACTTC. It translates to CASSPGGAVRSYEQYF.

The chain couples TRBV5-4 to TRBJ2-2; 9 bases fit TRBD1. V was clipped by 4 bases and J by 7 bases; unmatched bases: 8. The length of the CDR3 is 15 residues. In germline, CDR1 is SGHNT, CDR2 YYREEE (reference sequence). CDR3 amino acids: CASSEQGAKDGELFF. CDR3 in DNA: TGTGCCAGCAGCGAACAGGGGGCCAAGGACGGGGAGCTGTTTTTT.

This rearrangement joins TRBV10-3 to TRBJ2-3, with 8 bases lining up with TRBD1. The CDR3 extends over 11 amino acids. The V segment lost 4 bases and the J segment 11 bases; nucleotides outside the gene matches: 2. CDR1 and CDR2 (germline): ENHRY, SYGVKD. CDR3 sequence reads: CAISGGTGQYF. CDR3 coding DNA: TGTGCCATCAGTGGGGGGACAGGGCAGTATTTT.

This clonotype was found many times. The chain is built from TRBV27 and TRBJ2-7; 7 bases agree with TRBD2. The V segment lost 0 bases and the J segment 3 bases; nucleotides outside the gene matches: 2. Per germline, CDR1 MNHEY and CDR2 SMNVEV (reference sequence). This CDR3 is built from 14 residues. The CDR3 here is CASSLSGRGYEQYF. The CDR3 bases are TGTGCCAGCAGTTTATCGGGGAGGGGCTACGAGCAGTACTTC.

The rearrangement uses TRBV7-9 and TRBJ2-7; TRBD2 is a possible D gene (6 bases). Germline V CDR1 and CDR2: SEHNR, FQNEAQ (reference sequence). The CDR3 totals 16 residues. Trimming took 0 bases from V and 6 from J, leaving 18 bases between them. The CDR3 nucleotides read TGTGCCAGCAGCTTAGCGCGTTTGCTAGCGTCGGGCGAGCAGTACTTC. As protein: CASSLARLLASGEQYF.

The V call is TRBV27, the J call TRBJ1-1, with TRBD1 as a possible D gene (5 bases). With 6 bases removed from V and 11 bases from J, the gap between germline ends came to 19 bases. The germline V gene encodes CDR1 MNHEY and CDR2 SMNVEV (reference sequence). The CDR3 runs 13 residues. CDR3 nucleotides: TGTGCCAGCAGCGAGATGGGGGGGGGTTGGGCTTTCTTT. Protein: CASSEMGGGWAFF.

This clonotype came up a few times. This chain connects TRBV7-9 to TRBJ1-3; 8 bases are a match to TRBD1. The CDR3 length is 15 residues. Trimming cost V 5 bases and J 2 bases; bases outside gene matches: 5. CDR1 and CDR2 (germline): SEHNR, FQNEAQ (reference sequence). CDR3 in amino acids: CASSTTGGAGNTIYF. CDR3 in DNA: TGTGCCAGCAGCACCACAGGGGGTGCTGGAAACACCATATATTTT.

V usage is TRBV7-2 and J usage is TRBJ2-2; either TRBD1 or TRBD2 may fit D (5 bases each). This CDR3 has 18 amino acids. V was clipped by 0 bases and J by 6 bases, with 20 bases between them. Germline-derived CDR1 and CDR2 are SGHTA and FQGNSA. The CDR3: CASSLATLTGRDAGELFF. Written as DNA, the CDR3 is TGTGCCAGCAGCTTAGCGACTCTAACAGGACGGGACGCCGGGGAGCTGTTTTTT. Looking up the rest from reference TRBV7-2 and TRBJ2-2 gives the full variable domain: GAGVSQSPSNKVTEKGKDVELRCDPISGHTALYWYRQSLGQGLEFLIYFQGNSAPDKSGLPSDRFSAERTGGSVSTLTIQRTQQEDSAVYLCASSLATLTGRDAGELFFGEGSRLTVL.

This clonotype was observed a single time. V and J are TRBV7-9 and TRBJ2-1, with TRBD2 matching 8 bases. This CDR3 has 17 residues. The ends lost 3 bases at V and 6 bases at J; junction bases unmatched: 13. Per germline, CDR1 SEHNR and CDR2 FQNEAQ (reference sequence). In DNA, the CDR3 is TGTGCCAGCAGCTTGAGCCTACTAGCGGAACTCGTCAATGAGCAGTTCTTC. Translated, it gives CASSLSLLAELVNEQFF.

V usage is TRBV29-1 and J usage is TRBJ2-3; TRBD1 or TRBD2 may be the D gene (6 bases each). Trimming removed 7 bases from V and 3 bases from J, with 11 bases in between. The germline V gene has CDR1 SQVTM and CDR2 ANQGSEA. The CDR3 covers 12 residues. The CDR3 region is CSARGETDTQYF. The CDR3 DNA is TGCAGCGCAAGGGGGGAGACAGATACGCAGTATTTT.